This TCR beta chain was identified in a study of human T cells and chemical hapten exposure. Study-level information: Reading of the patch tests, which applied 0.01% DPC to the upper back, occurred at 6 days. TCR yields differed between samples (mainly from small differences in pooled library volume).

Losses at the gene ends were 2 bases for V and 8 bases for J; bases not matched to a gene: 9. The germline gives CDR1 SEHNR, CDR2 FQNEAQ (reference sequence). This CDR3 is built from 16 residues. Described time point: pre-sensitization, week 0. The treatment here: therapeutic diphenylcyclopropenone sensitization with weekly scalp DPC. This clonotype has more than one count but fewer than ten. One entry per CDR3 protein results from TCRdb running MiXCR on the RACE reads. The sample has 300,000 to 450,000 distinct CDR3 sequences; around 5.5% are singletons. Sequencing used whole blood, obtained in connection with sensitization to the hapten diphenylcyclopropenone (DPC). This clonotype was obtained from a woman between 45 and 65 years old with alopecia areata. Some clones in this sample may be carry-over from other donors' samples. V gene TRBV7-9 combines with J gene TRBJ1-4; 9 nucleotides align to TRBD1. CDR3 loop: CASSLTPGQGYEKLFF. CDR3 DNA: TGTGCCAGCAGCTTAACACCGGGACAGGGCTACGAAAAACTGTTTTTT.